This T cell receptor beta chain originates from a study of cytomegalovirus exposure and HLA in healthy donors. Background on the study: Among the 300 to 500 genotyped donors, 65% to 90% were placed in the Caucasian-associated ancestry cluster.

The PCR made use of 60 Vbeta and 13 Jbeta primers. Sequencing was performed with immunoSEQ multiplex PCR; in TCRdb, only in-frame clones are kept and a portion is missing. The table records 150,000 to 200,000 clones, roughly four fifths of them present only once. Germline-derived CDR1 and CDR2 are ENHRY and SYGVKD. CDR3 length: 15 amino acids. The germline V and J ends were trimmed by 3 bases and 6 bases, with 14 bases remaining between them. Overall study results and limits: When analyzed later, a missense DCLRE1C variant was found to be linked to TCR beta V- and J-gene trimming.

With regard to this clone: What it binds is unknown.

V gene TRBV10-3 combines with J gene TRBJ1-4, with D tentatively TRBD1 (6 bases). Sequenced material: PBMCs. The origin of this receptor is a young man in good health and CMV-seronegative. This CDR3 reads CAISEQGPLDEKLFF. The CDR3 nucleotides read TGTGCCATCAGTGAACAGGGTCCTCTTGATGAAAAACTGTTTTTT.